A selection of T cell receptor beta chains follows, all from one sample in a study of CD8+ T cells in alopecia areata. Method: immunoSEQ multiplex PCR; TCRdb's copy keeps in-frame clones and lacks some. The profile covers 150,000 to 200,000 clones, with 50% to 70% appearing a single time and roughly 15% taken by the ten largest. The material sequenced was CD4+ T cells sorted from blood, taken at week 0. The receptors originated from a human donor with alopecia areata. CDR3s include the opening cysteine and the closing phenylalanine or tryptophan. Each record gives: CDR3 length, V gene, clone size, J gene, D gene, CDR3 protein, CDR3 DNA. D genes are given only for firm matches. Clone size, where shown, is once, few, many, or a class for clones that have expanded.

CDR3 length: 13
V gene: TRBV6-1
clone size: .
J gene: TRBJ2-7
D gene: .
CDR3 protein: CASSERTSYEQYF
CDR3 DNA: TGTGCCAGCAGTGAGCGTACCTCCTACGAGCAGTACTTC

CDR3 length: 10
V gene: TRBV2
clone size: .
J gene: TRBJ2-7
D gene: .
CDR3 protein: CASSELGPIF
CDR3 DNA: TGTGCCAGCAGTGAACTGGGGCCAATCTTC

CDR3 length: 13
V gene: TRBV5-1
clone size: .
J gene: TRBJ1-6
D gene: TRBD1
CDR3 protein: CASTRDSYSPLHF
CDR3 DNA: TGCGCCAGCACCAGGGACAGTTATTCACCCCTCCACTTT

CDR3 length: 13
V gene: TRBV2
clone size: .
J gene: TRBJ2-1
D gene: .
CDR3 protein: CASSGDINNEQFF
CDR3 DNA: TGTGCCAGCAGTGGGGACATAAACAATGAGCAGTTCTTC

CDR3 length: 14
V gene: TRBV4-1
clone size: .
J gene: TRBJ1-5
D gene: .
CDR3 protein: CASSQDRDGQPQHF
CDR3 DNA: TGCGCCAGCAGCCAAGACAGGGATGGTCAGCCCCAGCATTTT

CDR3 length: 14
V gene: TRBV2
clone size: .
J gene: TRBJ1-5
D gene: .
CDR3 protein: CASSGQYSNQPQHF
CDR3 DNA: TGTGCCAGCAGCGGTCAGTATAGCAATCAGCCCCAGCATTTT

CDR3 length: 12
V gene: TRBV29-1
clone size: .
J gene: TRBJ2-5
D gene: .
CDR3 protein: CSLSRDQETQYF
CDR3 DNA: TGCAGCCTTAGTCGGGACCAAGAGACCCAGTACTTC

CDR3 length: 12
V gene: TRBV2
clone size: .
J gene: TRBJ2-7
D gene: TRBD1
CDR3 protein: CASSGDRSEQYF
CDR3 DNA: TGTGCCAGCAGCGGGGACAGATCCGAGCAGTACTTC

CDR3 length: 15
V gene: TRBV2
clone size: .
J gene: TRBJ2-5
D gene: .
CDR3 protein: CASNSFAGDQETQYF
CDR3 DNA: TGTGCCAGCAATTCATTCGCTGGGGACCAAGAGACCCAGTACTTC

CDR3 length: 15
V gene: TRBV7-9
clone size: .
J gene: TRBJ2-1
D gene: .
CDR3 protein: CASSLGDNRYNEQFF
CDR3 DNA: TGTGCCAGCAGCTTAGGTGATAACCGCTACAATGAGCAGTTCTTC

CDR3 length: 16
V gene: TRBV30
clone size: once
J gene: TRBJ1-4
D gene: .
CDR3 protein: CAWSAAVGGPNEKLFF
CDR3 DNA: TGTGCCTGGAGCGCCGCCGTGGGGGGGCCTAATGAAAAACTGTTTTTT

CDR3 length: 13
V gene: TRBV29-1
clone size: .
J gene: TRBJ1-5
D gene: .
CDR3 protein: CSAGGTGNQPQHF
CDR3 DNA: TGCAGCGCTGGGGGAACCGGCAATCAGCCCCAGCATTTT

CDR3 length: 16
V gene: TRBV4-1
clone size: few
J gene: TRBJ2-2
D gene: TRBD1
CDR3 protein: CASSQAGQVGTGELFF
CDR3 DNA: TGCGCCAGCAGCCAAGCGGGACAGGTGGGGACCGGGGAGCTGTTTTTT

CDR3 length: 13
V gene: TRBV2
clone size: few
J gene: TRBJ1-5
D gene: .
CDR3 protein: CASSEGTSQPQHF
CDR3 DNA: TGTGCCAGCAGTGAAGGGACGAGTCAGCCCCAGCATTTT

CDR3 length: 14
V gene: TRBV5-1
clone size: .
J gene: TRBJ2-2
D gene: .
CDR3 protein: CASSFGQNTGELFF
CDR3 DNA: TGCGCCAGCAGCTTCGGCCAGAACACCGGGGAGCTGTTTTTT

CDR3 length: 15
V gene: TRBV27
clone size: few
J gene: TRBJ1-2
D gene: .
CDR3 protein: CASTSPARGNYGYTF
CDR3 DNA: TGTGCCAGCACCTCCCCCGCCAGGGGCAACTATGGCTACACCTTC

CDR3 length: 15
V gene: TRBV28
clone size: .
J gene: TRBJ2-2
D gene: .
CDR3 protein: CASTQPAAATGELFF
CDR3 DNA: TGTGCCAGCACCCAGCCTGCCGCCGCCACCGGGGAGCTGTTTTTT

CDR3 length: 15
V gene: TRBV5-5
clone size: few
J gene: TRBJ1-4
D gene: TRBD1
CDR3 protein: CASSEGQGWDEKLFF
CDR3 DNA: TGTGCCAGCAGCGAAGGACAGGGCTGGGATGAAAAACTGTTTTTT

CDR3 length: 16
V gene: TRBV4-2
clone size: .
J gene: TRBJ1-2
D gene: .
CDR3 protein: CASSRVQDTRGYGYTF
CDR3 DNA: TGTGCCAGCAGCCGGGTCCAGGACACTCGCGGCTATGGCTACACCTTC

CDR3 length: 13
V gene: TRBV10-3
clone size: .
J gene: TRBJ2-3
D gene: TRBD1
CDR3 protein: CAIHRDRVNPQYF
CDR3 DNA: TGTGCCATCCATCGGGACAGGGTTAATCCGCAGTATTTT

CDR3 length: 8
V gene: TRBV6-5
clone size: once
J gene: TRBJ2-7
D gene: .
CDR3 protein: CASRGEYF
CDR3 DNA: TGTGCCAGCAGGGGAGAGTACTTC

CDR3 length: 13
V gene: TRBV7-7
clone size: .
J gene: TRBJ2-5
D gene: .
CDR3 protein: CASSLYDGREQYF
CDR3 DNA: TGTGCCAGCAGCTTATACGACGGCCGAGAGCAGTACTTC

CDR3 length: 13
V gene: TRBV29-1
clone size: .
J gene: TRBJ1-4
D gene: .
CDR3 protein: CSVGGSSTHPLFF
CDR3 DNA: TGCAGCGTGGGGGGCTCTTCAACCCATCCGCTGTTTTTT

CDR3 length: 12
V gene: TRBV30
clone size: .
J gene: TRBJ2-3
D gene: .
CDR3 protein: CAWSSGADTQYF
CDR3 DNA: TGTGCCTGGAGCTCAGGGGCAGATACGCAGTATTTT

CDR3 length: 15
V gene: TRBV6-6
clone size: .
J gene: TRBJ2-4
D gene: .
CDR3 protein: CASSYSSQNHDIQYF
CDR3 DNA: TGTGCCAGCAGTTACTCGTCTCAGAATCACGACATTCAGTACTTC

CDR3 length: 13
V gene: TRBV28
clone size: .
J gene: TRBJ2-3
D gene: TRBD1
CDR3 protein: CAISTRGPDTQYF
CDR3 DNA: TGTGCCATCTCGACCAGGGGGCCGGATACGCAGTATTTT

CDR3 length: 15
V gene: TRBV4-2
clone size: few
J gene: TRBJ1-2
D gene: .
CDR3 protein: CASSQAGPPGNGYTF
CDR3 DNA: TGTGCCAGCAGCCAAGCAGGGCCACCGGGGAATGGCTACACCTTC

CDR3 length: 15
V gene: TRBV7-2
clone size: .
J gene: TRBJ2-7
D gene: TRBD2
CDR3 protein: CASSLVGGGASEQYF
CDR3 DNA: TGTGCCAGCAGCTTAGTCGGCGGGGGGGCGAGCGAGCAGTACTTC

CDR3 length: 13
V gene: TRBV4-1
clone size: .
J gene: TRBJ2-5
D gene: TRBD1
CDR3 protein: CASSLQGAETQYF
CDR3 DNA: TGCGCCAGCAGCCTACAGGGGGCTGAGACCCAGTACTTC

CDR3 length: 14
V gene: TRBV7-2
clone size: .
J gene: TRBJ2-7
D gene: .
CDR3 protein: CASSLMQGNYEQYF
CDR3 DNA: TGTGCCAGCAGCTTGATGCAGGGAAACTACGAGCAGTACTTC

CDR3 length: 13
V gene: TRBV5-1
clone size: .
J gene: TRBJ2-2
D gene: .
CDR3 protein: CASRLGATGELFF
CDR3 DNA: TGCGCCAGCAGACTGGGGGCCACCGGGGAGCTGTTTTTT

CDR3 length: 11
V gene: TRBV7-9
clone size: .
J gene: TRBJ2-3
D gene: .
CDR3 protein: CASSPTDTQYF
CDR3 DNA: TGTGCCAGCAGCCCCACAGATACGCAGTATTTT

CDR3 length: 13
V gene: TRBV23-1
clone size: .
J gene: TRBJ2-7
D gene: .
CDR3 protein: CASSHDITYEQYF
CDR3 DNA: TGCGCCAGCAGTCATGACATAACCTACGAGCAGTACTTC

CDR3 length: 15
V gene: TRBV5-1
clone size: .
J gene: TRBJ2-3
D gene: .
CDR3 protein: CASSLGASRRNTQYF
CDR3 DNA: TGCGCCAGCAGCTTGGGCGCTTCGAGGAGGAATACGCAGTATTTT

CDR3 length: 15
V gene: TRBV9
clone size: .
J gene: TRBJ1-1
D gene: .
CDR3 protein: CASSPNHDMNTEAFF
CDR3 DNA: TGTGCCAGCAGCCCGAACCATGACATGAACACTGAAGCTTTCTTT

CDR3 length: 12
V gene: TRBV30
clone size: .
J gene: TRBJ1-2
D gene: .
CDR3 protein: CAWSPTFYGYTF
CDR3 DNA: TGTGCCTGGAGTCCGACATTCTATGGCTACACCTTC

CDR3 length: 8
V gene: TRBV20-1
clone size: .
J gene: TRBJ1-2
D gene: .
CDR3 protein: CSEDGYTF
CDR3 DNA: TGCAGTGAAGATGGCTACACCTTC

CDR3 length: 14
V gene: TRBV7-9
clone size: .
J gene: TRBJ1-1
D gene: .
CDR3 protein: CASSPQAREGEAFF
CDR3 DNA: TGTGCCAGCAGCCCTCAAGCTAGAGAAGGTGAAGCTTTCTTT

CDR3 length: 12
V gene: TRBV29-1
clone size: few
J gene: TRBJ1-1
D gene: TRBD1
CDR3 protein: CSVGTAGTEAFF
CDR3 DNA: TGCAGCGTAGGGACAGCCGGGACTGAAGCTTTCTTT

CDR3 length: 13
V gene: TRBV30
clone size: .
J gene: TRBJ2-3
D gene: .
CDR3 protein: CAWSVMGADTQYF
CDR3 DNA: TGTGCCTGGAGTGTTATGGGGGCAGATACGCAGTATTTT

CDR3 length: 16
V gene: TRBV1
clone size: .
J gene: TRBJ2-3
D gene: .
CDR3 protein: CTSSPAGTSGTDTQYF
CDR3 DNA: TGCACCAGCAGTCCCGCCGGGACTAGCGGGACAGATACGCAGTATTTT

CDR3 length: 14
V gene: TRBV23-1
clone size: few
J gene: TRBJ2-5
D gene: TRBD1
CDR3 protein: CASSRGQTKETQYF
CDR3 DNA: TGCGCCAGCAGTCGGGGACAGACGAAGGAGACCCAGTACTTC

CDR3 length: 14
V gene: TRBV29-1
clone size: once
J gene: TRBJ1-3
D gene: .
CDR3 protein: CSVDMGLSGNTIYF
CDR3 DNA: TGCAGCGTTGACATGGGCCTCTCTGGAAACACCATATATTTT

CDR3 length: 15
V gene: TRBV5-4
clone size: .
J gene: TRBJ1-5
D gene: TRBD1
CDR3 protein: CASSATGRVRQPQHF
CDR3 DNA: TGTGCCAGCAGCGCGACAGGGAGGGTCCGTCAGCCCCAGCATTTT

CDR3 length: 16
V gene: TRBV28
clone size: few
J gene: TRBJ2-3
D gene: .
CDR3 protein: CASSSPTGLSTDTQYF
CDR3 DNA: TGTGCCAGCAGTTCGCCTACAGGGCTCAGCACAGATACGCAGTATTTT

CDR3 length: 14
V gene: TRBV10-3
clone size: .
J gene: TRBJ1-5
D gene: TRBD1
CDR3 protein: CAISRDRGAQPQHF
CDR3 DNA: TGTGCCATCAGCCGGGACAGGGGTGCTCAGCCCCAGCATTTT

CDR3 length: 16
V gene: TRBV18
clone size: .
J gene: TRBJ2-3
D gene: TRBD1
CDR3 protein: CASSLTGRPSTDTQYF
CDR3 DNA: TGTGCCAGCTCCTTGACAGGGCGACCTAGCACAGATACGCAGTATTTT

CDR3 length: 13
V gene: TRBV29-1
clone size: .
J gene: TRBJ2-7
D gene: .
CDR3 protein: CSVGLGSATEQYF
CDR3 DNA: TGCAGCGTTGGCTTGGGGAGCGCTACGGAGCAGTACTTC

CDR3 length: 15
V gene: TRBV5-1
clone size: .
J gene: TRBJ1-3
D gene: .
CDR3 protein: CASSPTTGLGNTIYF
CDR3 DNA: TGCGCCAGCAGCCCGACGACAGGTTTAGGAAACACCATATATTTT

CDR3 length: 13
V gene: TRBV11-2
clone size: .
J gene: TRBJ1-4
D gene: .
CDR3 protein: CASSLGTREKLFF
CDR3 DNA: TGTGCCAGCAGCCTCGGGACCCGGGAAAAACTGTTTTTT

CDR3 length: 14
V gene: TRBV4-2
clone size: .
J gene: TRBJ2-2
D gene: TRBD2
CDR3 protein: CASSGLAETGELFF
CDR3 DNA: TGTGCCAGCAGCGGACTAGCCGAAACCGGGGAGCTGTTTTTT

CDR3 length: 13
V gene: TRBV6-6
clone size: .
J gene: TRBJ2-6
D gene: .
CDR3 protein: CASSRDGANVLTF
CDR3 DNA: TGTGCCAGCAGTAGGGATGGGGCCAACGTCCTGACTTTC